The source of this T cell receptor (beta chain) is a study of blood T cells in healthy people across ages. Germline lookup yields CDR1 SEHNR and CDR2 FQNEAQ (reference sequence). J was trimmed by 8 bases and V by 4 bases; bases with no gene match: 8. This CDR3 has 15 amino acids. For every donor, a draw yielded ten milliliters of peripheral blood. Together with a sample-barcoded 5' primer, a J-beta primer mix was included in a second PCR lasting 7 to 11 cycles. TCRdb reanalysed the 5' RACE reads using MiXCR and keeps one entry per CDR3 protein. Among hundreds of thousands of distinct CDR3 sequences listed, 47% were seen once.

This receptor was identified in an older man in good health. The chain uses TRBV7-9 and TRBJ1-4; 9 bases line up with TRBD1. Sequenced sample: blood. CDR3 loop: CASSYRQGGHEKLFF. In nucleotides, the CDR3 is TGTGCCAGCAGCTACCGACAGGGGGGCCACGAAAAACTGTTTTTT.